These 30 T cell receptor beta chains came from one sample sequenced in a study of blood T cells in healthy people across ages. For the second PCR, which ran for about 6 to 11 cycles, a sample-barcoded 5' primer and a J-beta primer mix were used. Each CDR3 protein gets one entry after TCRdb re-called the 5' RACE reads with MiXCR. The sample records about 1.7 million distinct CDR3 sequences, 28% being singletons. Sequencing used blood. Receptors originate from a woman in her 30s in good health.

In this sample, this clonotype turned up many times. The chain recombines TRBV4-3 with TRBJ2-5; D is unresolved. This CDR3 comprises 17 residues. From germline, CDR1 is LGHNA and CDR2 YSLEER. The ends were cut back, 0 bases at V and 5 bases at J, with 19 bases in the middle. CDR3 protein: CASSQDQFYGRGETQYF. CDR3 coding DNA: TGCGCCAGCAGCCAAGATCAGTTTTATGGCCGTGGGGAGACCCAGTACTTC.

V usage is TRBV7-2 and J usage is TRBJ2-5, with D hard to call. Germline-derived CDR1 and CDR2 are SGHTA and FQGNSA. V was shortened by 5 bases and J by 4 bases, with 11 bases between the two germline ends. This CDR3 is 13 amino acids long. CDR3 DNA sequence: TGTGCCAGCAGCCGCGGAGCGTCAGAGACCCAGTACTTC. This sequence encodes CASSRGASETQYF.

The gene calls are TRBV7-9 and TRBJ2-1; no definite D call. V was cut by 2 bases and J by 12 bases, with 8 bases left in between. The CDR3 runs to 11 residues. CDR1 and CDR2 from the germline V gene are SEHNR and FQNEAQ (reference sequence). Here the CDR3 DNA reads TGTGCCAGCAGCTTAAAGGTCGCGCAGTTCTTC. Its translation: CASSLKVAQFF.

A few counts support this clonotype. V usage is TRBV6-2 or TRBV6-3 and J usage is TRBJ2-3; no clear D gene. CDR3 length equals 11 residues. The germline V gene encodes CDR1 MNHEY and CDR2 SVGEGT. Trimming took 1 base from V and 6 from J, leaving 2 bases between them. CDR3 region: CASSYWDTQYF. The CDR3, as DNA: TGTGCCAGCAGTTACTGGGATACGCAGTATTTT.

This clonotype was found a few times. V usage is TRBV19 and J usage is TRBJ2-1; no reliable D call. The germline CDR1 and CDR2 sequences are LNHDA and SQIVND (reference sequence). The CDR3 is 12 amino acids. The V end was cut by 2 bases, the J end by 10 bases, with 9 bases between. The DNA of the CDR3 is TGTGCCAGTAGTATACTCCCGGACGAGCAGTTCTTC. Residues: CASSILPDEQFF.

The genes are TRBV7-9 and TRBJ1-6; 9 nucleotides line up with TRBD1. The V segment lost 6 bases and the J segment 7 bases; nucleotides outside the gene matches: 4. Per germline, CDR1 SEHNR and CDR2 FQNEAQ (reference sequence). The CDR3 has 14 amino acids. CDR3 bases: TGTGCCAGCAGAGAGGGACAGGGAAATTCACCCCTCCACTTT. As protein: CASREGQGNSPLHF.

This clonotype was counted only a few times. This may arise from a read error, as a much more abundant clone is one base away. CDR3 in DNA: TGCAGCGTTCGGGCTAGCGGTTGCGATGAGCAGTTCTTC. Translating gives CSVRASGCDEQFF. The chain couples TRBV29-1 to TRBJ2-1; TRBD2 agrees at 7 bases. The CDR3 runs to 13 residues. Per the germline V gene, CDR1 is SQVTM and CDR2 is ANQGSEA. The ends lost 5 bases at V and 8 bases at J; junction bases unmatched: 9.

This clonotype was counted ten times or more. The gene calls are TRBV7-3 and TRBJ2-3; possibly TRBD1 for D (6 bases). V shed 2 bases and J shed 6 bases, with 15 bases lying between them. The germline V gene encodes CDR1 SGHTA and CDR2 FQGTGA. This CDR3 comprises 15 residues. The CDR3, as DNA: TGTGCCAGCAGCTTAGCTGGGGGCCAGTCCGATACGCAGTATTTT. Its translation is CASSLAGGQSDTQYF.

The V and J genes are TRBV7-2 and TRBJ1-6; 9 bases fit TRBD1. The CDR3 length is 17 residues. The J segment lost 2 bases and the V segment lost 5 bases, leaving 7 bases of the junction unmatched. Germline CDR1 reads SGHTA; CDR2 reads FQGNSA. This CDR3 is CASSRTGGRTYNSPLHF. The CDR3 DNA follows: TGTGCCAGCAGCCGTACAGGGGGCAGGACCTATAATTCACCCCTCCACTTT.

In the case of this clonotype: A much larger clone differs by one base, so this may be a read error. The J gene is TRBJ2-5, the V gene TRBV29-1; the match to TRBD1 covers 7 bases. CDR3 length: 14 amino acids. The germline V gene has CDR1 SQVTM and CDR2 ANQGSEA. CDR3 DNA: TGCAGCGTTGTAAGACAGGGTGGACAAGAGACCCGGTACTTC. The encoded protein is CSVVRQGGQETRYF.

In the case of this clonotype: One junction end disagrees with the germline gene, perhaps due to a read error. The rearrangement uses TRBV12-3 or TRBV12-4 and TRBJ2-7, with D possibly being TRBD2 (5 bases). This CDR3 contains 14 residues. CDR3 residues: CAGSFIGRTYEQYF. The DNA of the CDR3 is TGTGCCGGCAGTTTTATAGGGAGAACCTACGAGCAGTACTTC.

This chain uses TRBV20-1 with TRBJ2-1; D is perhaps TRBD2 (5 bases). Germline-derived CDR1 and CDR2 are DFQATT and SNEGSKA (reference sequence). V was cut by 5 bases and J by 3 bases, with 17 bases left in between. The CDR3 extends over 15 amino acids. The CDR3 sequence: CSAQQSAGFYNEQFF. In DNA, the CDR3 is TGCAGTGCTCAGCAGTCGGCGGGCTTCTACAATGAGCAGTTCTTC.

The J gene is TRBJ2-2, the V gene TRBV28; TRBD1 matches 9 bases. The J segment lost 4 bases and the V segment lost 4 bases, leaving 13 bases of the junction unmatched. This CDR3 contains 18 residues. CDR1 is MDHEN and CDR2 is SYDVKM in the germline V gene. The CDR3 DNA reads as TGTGCCAGCAGTTCTAAACCGCCGGGACAGGGCGCCACCGGGGAGCTGTTTTTT. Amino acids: CASSSKPPGQGATGELFF.

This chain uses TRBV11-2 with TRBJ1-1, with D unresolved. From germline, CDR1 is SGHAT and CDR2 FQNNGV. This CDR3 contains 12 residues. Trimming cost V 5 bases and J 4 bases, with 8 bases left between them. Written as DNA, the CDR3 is TGTGCCAGCAGCCTATACACCACTGAAGCTTTCTTT. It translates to CASSLYTTEAFF. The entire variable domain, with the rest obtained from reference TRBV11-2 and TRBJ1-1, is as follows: EAGVAQSPRYKIIEKRQSVAFWCNPISGHATLYWYQQILGQGPKLLIQFQNNGVVDDSQLPKDRFSAERLKGVDSTLKIQPAKLEDSAVYLCASSLYTTEAFFGQGTRLTVV.

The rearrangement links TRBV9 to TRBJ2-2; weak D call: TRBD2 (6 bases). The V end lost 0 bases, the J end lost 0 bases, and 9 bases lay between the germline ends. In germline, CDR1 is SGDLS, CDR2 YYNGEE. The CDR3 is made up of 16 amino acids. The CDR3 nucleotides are TGTGCCAGCAGCGTAGCTGGAGGGACGAACACCGGGGAGCTGTTTTTT. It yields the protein CASSVAGGTNTGELFF.

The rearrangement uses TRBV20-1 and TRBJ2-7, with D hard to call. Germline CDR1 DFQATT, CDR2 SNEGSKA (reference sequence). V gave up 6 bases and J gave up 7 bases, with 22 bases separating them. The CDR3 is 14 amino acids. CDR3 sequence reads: CSALLTRSYNEQYF. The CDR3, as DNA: TGCAGTGCGCTACTAACTCGCTCCTACAATGAGCAGTACTTC.

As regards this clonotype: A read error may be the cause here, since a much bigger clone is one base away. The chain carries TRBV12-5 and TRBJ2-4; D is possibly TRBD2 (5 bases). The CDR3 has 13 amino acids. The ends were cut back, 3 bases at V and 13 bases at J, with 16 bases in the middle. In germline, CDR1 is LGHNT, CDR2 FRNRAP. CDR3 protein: CASGLLVANEQYF. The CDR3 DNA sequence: TGTGCTAGTGGTTTACTAGTCGCGAATGAGCAGTACTTC. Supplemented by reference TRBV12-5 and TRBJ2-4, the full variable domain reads DARVTQTPRHKVTEMGQEVTMRCQPILGHNTVFWYRQTMMQGLELLAYFRNRAPLDDSGMPKDRFSAEMPDATLATLKIQPSEPRDSAVYFCASGLLVANEQYFGAGTRLSVL.

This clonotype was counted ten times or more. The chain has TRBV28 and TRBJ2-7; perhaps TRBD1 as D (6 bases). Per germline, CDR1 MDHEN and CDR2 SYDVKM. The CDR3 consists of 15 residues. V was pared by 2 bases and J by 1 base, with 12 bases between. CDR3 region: CASSLSVTGSYEQYF. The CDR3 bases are TGTGCCAGCAGTTTAAGCGTGACAGGATCCTACGAGCAGTACTTC.

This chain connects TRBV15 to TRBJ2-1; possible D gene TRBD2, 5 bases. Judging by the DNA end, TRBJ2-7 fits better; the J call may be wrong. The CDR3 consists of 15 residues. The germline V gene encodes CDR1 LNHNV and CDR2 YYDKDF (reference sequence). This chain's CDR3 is CATSSPGGSYNEQYF. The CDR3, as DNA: TGTGCCACCAGCAGTCCCGGAGGTTCCTACAATGAGCAGTACTTC.

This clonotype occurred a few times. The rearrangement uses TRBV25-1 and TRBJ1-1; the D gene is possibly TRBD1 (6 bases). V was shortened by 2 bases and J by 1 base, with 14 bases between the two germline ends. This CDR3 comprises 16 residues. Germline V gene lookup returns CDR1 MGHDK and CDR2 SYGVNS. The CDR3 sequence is CASSELLGGRNTEAFF. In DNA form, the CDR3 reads TGTGCCAGCAGTGAACTCCTAGGGGGAAGGAACACTGAAGCTTTCTTT. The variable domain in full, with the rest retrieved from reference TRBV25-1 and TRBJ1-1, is EADIYQTPRYLVIGTGKKITLECSQTMGHDKMYWYQQDPGMELHLIHYSYGVNSTEKGDLSSESTVSRIRTEHFPLTLESARPSHTSQYLCASSELLGGRNTEAFFGQGTRLTVV.

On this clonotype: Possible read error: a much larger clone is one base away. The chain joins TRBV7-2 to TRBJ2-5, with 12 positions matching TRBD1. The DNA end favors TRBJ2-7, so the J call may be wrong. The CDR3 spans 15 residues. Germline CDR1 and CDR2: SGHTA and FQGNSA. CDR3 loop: CASSLWDRGLAEQYF. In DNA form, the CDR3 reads TGTGCCAGCAGCTTGTGGGACAGGGGGCTTGCCGAGCAGTACTTC.

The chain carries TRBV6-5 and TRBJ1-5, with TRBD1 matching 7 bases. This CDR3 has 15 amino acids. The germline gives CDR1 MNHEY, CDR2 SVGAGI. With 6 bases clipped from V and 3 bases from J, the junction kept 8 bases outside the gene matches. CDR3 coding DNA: TGTGCCAGCAGGAGACAGGGCGAGGCCAATCAGCCCCAGCATTTT. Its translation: CASRRQGEANQPQHF.

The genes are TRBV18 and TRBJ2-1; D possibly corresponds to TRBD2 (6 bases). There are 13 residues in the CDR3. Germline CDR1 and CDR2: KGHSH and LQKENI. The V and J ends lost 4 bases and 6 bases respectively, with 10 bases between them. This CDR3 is CASSRDFGNEQFF. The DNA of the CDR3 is TGTGCCAGCTCACGGGACTTTGGCAATGAGCAGTTCTTC.

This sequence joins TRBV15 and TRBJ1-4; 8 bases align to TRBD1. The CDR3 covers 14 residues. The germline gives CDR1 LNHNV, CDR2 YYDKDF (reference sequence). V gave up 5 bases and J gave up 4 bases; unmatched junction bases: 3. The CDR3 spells CATSADRGNEKLFF. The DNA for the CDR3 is TGTGCCACCAGCGCCGACAGGGGTAATGAAAAACTGTTTTTT.

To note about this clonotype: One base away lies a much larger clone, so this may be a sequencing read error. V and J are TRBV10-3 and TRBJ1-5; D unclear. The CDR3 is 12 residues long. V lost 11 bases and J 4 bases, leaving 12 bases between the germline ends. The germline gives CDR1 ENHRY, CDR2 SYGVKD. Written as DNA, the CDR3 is TGTGCCGCCAATTCGTCTAATCAGCCCCAGCATTTT. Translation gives CAANSSNQPQHF.

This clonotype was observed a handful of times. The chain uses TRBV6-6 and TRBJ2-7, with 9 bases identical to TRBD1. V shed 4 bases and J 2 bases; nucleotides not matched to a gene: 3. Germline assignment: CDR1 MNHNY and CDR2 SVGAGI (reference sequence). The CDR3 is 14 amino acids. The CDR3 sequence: CASSWTGATYEQYF. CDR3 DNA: TGTGCCAGCAGTTGGACAGGGGCTACCTACGAGCAGTACTTC.

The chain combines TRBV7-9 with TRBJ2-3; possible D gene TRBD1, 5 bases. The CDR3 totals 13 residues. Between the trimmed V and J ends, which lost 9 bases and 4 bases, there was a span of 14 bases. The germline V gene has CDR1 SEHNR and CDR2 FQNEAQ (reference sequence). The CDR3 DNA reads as TGTGCCAGGGACACCGAAGCAGCAGATACGCAGTATTTT. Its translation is CARDTEAADTQYF.

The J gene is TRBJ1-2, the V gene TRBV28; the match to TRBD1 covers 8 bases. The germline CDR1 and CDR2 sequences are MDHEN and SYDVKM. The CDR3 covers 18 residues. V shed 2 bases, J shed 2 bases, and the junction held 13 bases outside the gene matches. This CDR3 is CASSLRWDRPLHNYGYTF. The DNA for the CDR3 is TGTGCCAGCAGTTTAAGGTGGGACAGGCCCCTCCACAACTATGGCTACACCTTC.

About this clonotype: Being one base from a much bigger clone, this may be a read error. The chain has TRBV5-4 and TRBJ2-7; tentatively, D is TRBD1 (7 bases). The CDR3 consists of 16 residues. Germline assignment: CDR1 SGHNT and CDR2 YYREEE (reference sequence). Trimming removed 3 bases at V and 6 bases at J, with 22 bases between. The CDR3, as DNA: TGTGCCAGCAGCTCGATGGAGGGACAGCGGTGCGGCGAGCAGTACTTC. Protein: CASSSMEGQRCGEQYF.

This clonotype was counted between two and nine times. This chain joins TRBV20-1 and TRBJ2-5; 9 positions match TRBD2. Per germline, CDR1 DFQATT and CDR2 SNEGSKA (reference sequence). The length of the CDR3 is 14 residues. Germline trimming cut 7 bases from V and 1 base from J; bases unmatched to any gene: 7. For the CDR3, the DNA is TGCAGTGGAACAAGCGGGAGGCCCCAAGAGACCCAGTACTTC. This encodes CSGTSGRPQETQYF.